This T cell receptor beta chain was recovered during a study of cytomegalovirus exposure and HLA in healthy donors. Study-wide points: The authors enumerated roughly 160 TCR beta chains as linked to cytomegalovirus.

About this clone: Its specificity is unknown.

With V trimmed by 5 bases and J by 0 bases, 6 bases remained unmatched. This CDR3 comprises 16 residues. The germline V gene encodes CDR1 LNHDA and CDR2 SQIVND (reference sequence). Vbeta (60) and Jbeta (13) primers were used in the PCR. Only in-frame clones appear in the TCRdb table, and some are missing; sequencing was by immunoSEQ multiplex PCR. The sample holds 150,000 to 200,000 clones, around 75% seen once. The chain joins TRBV19 to TRBJ2-3; 9 bases fit TRBD1. The sample consisted of PBMCs. This TCR was recovered from a woman in her forties or fifties in good health and CMV-seronegative. The CDR3 DNA is TGTGCCAGTAGTGAGTACGGGACAGGGAGCACAGATACGCAGTATTTT. This codes for CASSEYGTGSTDTQYF.